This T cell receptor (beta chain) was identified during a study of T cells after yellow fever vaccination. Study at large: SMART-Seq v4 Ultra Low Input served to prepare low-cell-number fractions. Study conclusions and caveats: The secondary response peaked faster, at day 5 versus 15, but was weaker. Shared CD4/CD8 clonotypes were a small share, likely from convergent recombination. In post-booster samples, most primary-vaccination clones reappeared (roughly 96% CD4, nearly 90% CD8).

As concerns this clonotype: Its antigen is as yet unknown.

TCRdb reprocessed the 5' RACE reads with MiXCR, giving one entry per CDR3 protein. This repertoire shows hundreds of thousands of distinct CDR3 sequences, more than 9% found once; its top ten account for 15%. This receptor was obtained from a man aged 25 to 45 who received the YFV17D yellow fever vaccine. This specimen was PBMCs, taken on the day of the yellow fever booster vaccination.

The CDR3 loop reads CASSTRVAGEQETQYF. CDR3 DNA sequence: TGTGCCAGCAGCACCCGGGTAGCGGGGGAACAAGAGACCCAGTACTTC. This sequence joins TRBV7-9 and TRBJ2-5; 9 positions match TRBD2. CDR1 SEHNR and CDR2 FQNEAQ come from the germline V gene (reference sequence). CDR3 length: 16 residues. After removal of 5 bases from V and 2 bases from J, the junction contained 9 bases not matched to a gene.